The entry below describes one T cell receptor beta chain. The CDR3 consists of 15 residues. The V and J ends lost 2 bases and 4 bases, in that order; junction bases with no gene match: 7. The germline V gene encodes CDR1 MDHEN and CDR2 SYDVKM. Assay execution took place at the deep level. Profiling relied on immunoSEQ multiplex PCR, and the TCRdb table lists in-frame clones only, not all of them. Found here are about 2.4 million clones, roughly 93% of them singletons; the top ten hold approximately 0.36%. These data come from a study of shared clonotypes between healthy human individuals. The sequenced sample consisted of naive CD4+ T cells from PBMCs. The subset denotes: CD45RA+ positively selected. The receptor's source is a man aged 18 to 30 in good health. Some clones in this sample may be carry-over from other donors' samples. J is TRBJ1-2 and V is TRBV28; 7 nucleotides agree with TRBD1. The CDR3 sequence is CASSLPHRGGYGYTF. Written as DNA, the CDR3 is TGTGCCAGCAGTTTACCCCACAGGGGTGGCTATGGCTACACCTTC.